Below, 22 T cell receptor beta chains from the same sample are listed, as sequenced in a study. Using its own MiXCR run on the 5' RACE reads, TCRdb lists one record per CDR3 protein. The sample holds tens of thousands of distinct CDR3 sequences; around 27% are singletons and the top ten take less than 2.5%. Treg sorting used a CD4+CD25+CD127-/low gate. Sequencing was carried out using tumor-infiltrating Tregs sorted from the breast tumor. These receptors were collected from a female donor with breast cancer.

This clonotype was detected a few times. CDR3: CASSFGGTRHQPQHF. The CDR3 nucleotides read TGTGCCAGCAGTTTCGGCGGGACTCGGCACCAGCCCCAGCATTTT. This chain joins TRBV28 and TRBJ1-5; tentative D call: TRBD1 (5 bases). With 3 bases removed from V and 7 bases from J, the gap between germline ends came to 16 bases. The V gene's germline CDR1 is MDHEN and CDR2 SYDVKM. This CDR3 comprises 15 residues.

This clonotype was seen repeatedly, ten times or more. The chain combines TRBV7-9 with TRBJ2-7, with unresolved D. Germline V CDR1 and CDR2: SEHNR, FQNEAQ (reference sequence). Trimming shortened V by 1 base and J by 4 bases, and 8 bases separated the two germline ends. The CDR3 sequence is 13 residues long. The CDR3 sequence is CASSLDATYEQYF. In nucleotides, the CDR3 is TGTGCCAGCAGCTTAGATGCCACATACGAGCAGTACTTC. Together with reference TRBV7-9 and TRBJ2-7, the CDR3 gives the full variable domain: DTGVSQNPRHKITKRGQNVTFRCDPISEHNRLYWYRQTLGQGPEFLTYFQNEAQLEKSRLLSDRFSAERPKGSFSTLEIQRTEQGDSAMYLCASSLDATYEQYFGPGTRLTVT.

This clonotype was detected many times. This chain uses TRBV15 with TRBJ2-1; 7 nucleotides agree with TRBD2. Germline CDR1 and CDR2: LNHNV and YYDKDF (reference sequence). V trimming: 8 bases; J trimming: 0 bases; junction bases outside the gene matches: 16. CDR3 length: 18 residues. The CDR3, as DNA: TGTGCCACCTTCCCCTTGGGCGGGACTACGAGCTCCTACAATGAGCAGTTCTTC. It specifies CATFPLGGTTSSYNEQFF. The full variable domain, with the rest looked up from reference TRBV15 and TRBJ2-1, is DAMVIQNPRYQVTQFGKPVTLSCSQTLNHNVMYWYQQKSSQAPKLLFHYYDKDFNNEADTPDNFQSRRPNTSFCFLDIRSPGLGDTAMYLCATFPLGGTTSSYNEQFFGPGTRLTVL.

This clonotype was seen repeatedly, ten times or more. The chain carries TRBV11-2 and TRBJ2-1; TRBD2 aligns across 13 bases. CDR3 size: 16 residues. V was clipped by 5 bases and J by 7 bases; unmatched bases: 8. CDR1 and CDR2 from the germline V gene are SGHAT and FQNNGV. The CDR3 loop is CASSTRTSGRVNEQFF. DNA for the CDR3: TGTGCCAGCAGCACACGGACTAGCGGGAGAGTAAATGAGCAGTTCTTC.

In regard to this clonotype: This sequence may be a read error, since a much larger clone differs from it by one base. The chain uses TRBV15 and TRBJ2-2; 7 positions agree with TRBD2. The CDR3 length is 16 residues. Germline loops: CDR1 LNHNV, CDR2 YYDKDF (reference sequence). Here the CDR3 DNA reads TGTGCCGCCAGCAGAGATAGGACGGGAGGAACTGGGGAGCTGTTTTTT. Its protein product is CAASRDRTGGTGELFF.

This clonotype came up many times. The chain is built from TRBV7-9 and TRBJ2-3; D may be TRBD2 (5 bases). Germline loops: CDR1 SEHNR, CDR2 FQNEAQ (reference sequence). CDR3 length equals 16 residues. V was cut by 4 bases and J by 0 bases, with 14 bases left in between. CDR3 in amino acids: CASSSRAATSTDTQYF. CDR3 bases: TGTGCCAGCAGCTCTAGAGCGGCGACTAGCACAGATACGCAGTATTTT. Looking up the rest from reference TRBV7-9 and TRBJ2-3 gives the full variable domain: DTGVSQNPRHKITKRGQNVTFRCDPISEHNRLYWYRQTLGQGPEFLTYFQNEAQLEKSRLLSDRFSAERPKGSFSTLEIQRTEQGDSAMYLCASSSRAATSTDTQYFGPGTRLTVL.

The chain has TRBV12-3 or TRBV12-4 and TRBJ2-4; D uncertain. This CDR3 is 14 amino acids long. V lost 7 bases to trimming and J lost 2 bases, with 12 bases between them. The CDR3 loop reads CASTTKQPKNIQYF. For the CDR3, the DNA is TGTGCCAGCACCACCAAGCAGCCCAAAAACATTCAGTACTTC.

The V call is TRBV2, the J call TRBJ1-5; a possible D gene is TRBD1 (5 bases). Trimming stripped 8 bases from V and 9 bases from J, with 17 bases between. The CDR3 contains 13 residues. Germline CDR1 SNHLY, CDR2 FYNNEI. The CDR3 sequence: CASSIAGLPPQHF. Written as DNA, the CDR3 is TGTGCCAGCTCAATTGCAGGGCTCCCGCCCCAGCATTTT.

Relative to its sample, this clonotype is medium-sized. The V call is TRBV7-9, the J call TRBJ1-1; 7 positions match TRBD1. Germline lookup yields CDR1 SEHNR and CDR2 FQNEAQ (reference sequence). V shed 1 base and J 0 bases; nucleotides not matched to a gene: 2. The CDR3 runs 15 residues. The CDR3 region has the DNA TGTGCCAGCAGCTTAGGGGGGACAGTGAACACTGAAGCTTTCTTT. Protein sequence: CASSLGGTVNTEAFF. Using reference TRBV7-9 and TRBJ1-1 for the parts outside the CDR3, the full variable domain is DTGVSQNPRHKITKRGQNVTFRCDPISEHNRLYWYRQTLGQGPEFLTYFQNEAQLEKSRLLSDRFSAERPKGSFSTLEIQRTEQGDSAMYLCASSLGGTVNTEAFFGQGTRLTVV.

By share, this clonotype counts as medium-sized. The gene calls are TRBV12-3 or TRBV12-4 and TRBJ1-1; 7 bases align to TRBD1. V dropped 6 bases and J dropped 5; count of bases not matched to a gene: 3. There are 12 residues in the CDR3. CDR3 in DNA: TGTGCCAGCAGAACAGGGGTTACTGAAGCTTTCTTT. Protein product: CASRTGVTEAFF.

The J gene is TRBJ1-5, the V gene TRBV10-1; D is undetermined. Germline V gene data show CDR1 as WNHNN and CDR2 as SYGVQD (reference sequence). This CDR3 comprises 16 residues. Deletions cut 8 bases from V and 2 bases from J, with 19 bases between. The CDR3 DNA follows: TGCGCCAGCGAGTATCACAGTAGGGATGGCAATCAGCCCCAGCATTTT. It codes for CASEYHSRDGNQPQHF.

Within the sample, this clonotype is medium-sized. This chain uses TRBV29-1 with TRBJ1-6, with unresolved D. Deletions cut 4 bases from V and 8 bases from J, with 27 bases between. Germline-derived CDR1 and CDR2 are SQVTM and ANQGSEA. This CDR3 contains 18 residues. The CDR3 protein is CSVGWFDGPPTGYSPLHF. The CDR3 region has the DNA TGCAGCGTTGGATGGTTTGATGGGCCACCCACCGGCTATTCACCCCTCCACTTT.

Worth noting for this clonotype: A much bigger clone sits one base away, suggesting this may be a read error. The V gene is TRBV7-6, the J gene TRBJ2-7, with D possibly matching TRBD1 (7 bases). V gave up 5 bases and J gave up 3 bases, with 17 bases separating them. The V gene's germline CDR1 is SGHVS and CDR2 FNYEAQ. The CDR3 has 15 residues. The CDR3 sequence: CASSAGAGGNYEQYF. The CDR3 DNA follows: TGTGCCAGCAGCGCCGGGGCAGGGGGGAACTACGAGCAGTACTTC.

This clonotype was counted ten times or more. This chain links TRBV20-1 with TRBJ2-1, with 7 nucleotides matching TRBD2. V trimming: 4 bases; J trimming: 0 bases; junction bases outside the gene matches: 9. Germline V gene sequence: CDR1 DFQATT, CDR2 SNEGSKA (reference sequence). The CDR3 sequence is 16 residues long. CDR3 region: CSANSGEGPSYNEQFF. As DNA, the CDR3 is TGCAGTGCTAATAGTGGGGAGGGGCCCTCCTACAATGAGCAGTTCTTC.

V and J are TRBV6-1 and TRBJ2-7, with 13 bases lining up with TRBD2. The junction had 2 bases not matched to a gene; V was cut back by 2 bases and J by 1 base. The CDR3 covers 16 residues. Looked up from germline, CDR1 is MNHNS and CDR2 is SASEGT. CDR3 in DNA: TGTGCCAGCAGTGAACCGGGACTAGCGGGGTCCTACGAGCAGTACTTC. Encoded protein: CASSEPGLAGSYEQYF.

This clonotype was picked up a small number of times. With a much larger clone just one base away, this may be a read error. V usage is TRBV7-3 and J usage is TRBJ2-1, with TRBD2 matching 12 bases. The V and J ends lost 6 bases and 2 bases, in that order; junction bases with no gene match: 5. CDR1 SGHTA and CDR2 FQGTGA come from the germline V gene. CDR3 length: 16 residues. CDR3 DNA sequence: TGTGCCAGCAGTTCGACTAGCGGGGGCGCCTACAATGAGCAGTTCTTC. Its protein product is CASSSTSGGAYNEQFF.

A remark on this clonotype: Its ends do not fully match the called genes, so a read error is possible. The CDR3 loop reads CASSPGHLSSYNVQFF. The CDR3 DNA is TGTGCCAGCAGCCCGGGACACCTGAGCTCCTACAATGTGCAGTTCTTC. The V call is TRBV11-3, the J call TRBJ2-1; a possible D gene is TRBD1 (6 bases). The germline gives CDR1 SGHNT, CDR2 YENEEA. This CDR3 contains 16 residues. The full variable domain, completed using reference TRBV11-3 and TRBJ2-1, is EAGVVQSPRYKIIEKKQPVAFWCNPISGHNTLYWYLQNLGQGPELLIRYENEEAVDDSQLPKDRFSAERLKGVDSTLKIQPAELGDSAVYLCASSPGHLSSYNVQFFGPGTRLTVL.

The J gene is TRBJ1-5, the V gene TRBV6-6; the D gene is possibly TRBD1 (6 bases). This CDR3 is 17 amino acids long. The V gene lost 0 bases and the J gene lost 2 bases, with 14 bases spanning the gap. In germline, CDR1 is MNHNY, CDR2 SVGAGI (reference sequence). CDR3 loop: CASSYSLKQGGNQPQHF. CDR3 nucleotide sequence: TGTGCCAGCAGTTACTCGCTAAAACAGGGTGGCAATCAGCCCCAGCATTTT.

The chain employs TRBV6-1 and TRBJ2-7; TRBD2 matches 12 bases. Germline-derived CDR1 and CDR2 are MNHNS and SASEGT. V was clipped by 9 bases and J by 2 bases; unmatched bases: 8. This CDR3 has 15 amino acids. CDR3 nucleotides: TGTGCCAGTAGGGCGACTAGCGGGAGCCCCTACGAGCAGTACTTC. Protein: CASRATSGSPYEQYF.

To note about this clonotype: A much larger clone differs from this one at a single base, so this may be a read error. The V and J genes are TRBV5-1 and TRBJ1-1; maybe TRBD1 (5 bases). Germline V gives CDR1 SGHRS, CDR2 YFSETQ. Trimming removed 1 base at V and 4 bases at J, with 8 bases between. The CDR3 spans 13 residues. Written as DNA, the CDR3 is TGCGCCAGCAGCTTGACGACAGTCACTGAAGCTTTCTTT. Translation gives CASSLTTVTEAFF.

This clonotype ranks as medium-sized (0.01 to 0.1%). DNA of the CDR3: TGCGCCAGCAGCCAACAGGGGGTTATGAACACTGAAGCTTTCTTT. It yields the protein CASSQQGVMNTEAFF. The chain carries TRBV4-1 and TRBJ1-1, with 7 bases lining up with TRBD1. The CDR3 loop spans 15 amino acids. With 2 bases clipped from V and 0 bases from J, the junction kept 3 bases outside the gene matches. Germline CDR1 and CDR2: MGHRA and YSYEKL.

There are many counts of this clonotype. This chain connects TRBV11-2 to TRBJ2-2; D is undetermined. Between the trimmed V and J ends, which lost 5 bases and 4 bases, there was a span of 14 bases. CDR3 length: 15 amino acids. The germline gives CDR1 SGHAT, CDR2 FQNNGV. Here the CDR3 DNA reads TGTGCCAGCAGCAAGGCGGCTTTAGGCACCGGGGAGCTGTTTTTT. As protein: CASSKAALGTGELFF.